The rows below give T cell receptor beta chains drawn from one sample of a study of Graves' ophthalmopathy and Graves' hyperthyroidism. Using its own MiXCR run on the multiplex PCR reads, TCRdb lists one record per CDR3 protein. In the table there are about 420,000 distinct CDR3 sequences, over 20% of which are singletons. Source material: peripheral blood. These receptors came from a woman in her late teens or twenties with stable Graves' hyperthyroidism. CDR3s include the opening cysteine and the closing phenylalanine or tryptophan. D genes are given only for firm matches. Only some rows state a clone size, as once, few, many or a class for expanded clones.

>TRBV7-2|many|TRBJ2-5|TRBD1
TGTGCCAGCAGCTTCGGGACAGGGTACCAAGAGACCCAGTACTTC
CASSFGTGYQETQYF
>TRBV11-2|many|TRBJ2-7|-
TGTGCCAGCAGCCCCGTAGGACAATCCTACGAGCAGTACTTC
CASSPVGQSYEQYF
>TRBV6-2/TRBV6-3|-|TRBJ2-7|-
TGTGCCAGCAGTTACTCGGTTGAACACGAGCAGTACTTC
CASSYSVEHEQYF
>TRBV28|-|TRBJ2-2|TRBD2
TGTGCCAGCAGTTTTAACGGACTAGCATACACCAGGGAGCTGTTTTTT
CASSFNGLAYTRELFF
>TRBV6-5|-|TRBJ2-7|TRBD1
TGTGCCAGCACTTCGGACAGGGCCGAGCAGTACTTC
CASTSDRAEQYF
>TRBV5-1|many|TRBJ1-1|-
TGCGCCAGCAGCTTGGTGGGTTGGCAGAACACTGAAGCTTTCTTT
CASSLVGWQNTEAFF
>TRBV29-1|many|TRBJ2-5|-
TGCAGCGTAAGGGGGGTGAGTCCGGCCCAAGAGACCCAGTACTTC
CSVRGVSPAQETQYF
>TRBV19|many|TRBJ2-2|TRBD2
TGTGCAGTCGTTAGCGGGAGGGCCGCCACCGGGGAGCTGTTTTTT
CAVVSGRAATGELFF
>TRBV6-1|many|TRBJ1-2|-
TGTGCCAGCAGTCCCTACGGTACCAACTATGGCTACACCTTC
CASSPYGTNYGYTF
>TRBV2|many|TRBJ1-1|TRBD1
TGTGCCAGCAGTCGGGACAGGGGTCAGAACACTGAAGCTTTCTTT
CASSRDRGQNTEAFF
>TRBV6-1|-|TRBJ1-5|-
TGTGCCAGCAGTGAACGGGCGGGGGACCAGCCCCAGCATTTT
CASSERAGDQPQHF
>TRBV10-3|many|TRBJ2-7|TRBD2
TGTGCCACCCACGTAGCGACTAGCGGGACTACCTACGAGCAGTACTTC
CATHVATSGTTYEQYF
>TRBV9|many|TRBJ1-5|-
TGTGCCAGCAGCGTAGGCGTTGGGAATCAGCCCCAGCATTTT
CASSVGVGNQPQHF
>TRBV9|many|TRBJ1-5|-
TGTGCCAGCAGCGTGAGTGGCCGGGGAGATCAGCCCCAGCATTTT
CASSVSGRGDQPQHF
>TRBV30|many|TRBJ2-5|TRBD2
TGTGCCCAGAGGGGTGGGGCGGGAGGAGTGGAGACCCAGTACTTC
CAQRGGAGGVETQYF
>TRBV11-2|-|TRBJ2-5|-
TGTGCCAGCAGCTTCGGACTAATCCGCTCGTCCGCTCGTGAGACCCAGTACTTC
CASSFGLIRSSARETQYF
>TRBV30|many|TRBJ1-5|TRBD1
TGTGCCTGGGGACAGGGTAGCAATCAGCCCCAGCATTTT
CAWGQGSNQPQHF
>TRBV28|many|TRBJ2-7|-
TGTGCCAGCACCGTGGGGGCGCGTGAGCAGTACTTC
CASTVGAREQYF
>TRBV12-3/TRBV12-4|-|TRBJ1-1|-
TGTGCCAGCAGTTTAACAGGACCCGCCGGCACTGAAGCTTTCTTT
CASSLTGPAGTEAFF
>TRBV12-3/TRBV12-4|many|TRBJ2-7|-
TGTGCCAGCAGTTTAAGGGTTTCCTACGAGCAGTACTTC
CASSLRVSYEQYF
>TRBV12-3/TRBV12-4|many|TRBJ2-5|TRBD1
TGTGCCAGCACCTTAGGACAGGGGGCCGAGACCCAGTACTTC
CASTLGQGAETQYF
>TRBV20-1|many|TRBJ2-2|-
TGCAGTGCTAGAATATCAAACACCGGGGAGCTGTTTTTT
CSARISNTGELFF
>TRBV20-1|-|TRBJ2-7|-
TGCAGTGCTAGAGCTAGCCTAAACTCCTACGAGCAGTACTTC
CSARASLNSYEQYF
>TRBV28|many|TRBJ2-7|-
TGTGCCAGCCACGGCTGGGCAGGTAACTCCTACGAGCAGTACTTC
CASHGWAGNSYEQYF
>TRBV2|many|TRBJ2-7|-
TGTGCCAGCACCCTAGTCTCCTACGAGCAGTACTTC
CASTLVSYEQYF